These 8 T cell receptor beta chains were sequenced from one sample in a study of cytomegalovirus exposure and HLA in healthy donors. Some clones are missing from TCRdb's copy, which holds only in-frame ones; the method was immunoSEQ multiplex PCR. The sample lists 150,000 to 200,000 clones, roughly 91% occurring once. Sequencing used PBMCs. The receptors here all came from a man in his late teens or twenties in good health and CMV-seropositive.

The rearrangement links TRBV27 to TRBJ1-1; no firm D call. The CDR3 consists of 14 residues. Looked up from germline, CDR1 is MNHEY and CDR2 is SMNVEV (reference sequence). V shed 3 bases and J shed 4 bases, with 12 bases lying between them. The CDR3 loop is CASSFRDAGTEAFF. CDR3 sequence (DNA): TGTGCCAGCAGTTTTCGTGACGCGGGCACTGAAGCTTTCTTT.

The chain recombines TRBV10-3 with TRBJ2-7; 9 nucleotides align to TRBD1. This CDR3 contains 15 residues. The V and J ends lost 5 bases and 5 bases, in that order; junction bases with no gene match: 10. CDR1 ENHRY and CDR2 SYGVKD come from the germline V gene. This chain's CDR3 is CAISYPGQGVHEQYF. The CDR3 DNA reads TGTGCCATCAGTTACCCGGGACAGGGAGTCCACGAGCAGTACTTC.

DNA for the CDR3: TGTGCCAGCAGTCCCTTGGGGGGTGGAAATGGCTACACCTTC. It specifies CASSPLGGGNGYTF. The gene calls are TRBV27 and TRBJ1-2; tentative D call: TRBD1 (5 bases). Trimming left V 5 bases short and J 6 bases short, with 16 bases between. The CDR3 runs 14 residues. The germline V gene has CDR1 MNHEY and CDR2 SMNVEV (reference sequence).

This clone occurred a few times. This chain uses TRBV11-2 with TRBJ2-7; no clear D gene. Trimming removed 2 bases from V and 2 bases from J, with 10 bases in between. There are 14 residues in the CDR3. Germline V gene data show CDR1 as SGHAT and CDR2 as FQNNGV. CDR3 nucleotide sequence: TGTGCCAGCAGCTTAAACGCAGCGACCTACGAGCAGTACTTC. It specifies CASSLNAATYEQYF.

This clone was picked up one time. V and J are TRBV29-1 and TRBJ1-2; 11 nucleotides align to TRBD1. Trimming removed 7 bases from V and 6 bases from J; junction bases left unmatched: 10. Germline V gene lookup returns CDR1 SQVTM and CDR2 ANQGSEA. This CDR3 contains 14 residues. CDR3 in amino acids: CSARTGGDMHGYTF. As DNA, the CDR3 is TGCAGCGCCAGGACAGGGGGCGACATGCATGGCTACACCTTC.

The V call is TRBV6-4, the J call TRBJ1-3; tentative D call: TRBD1 (6 bases). The CDR3 has 15 amino acids. The V end lost 4 bases, the J end lost 5 bases, and 15 bases lay between the germline ends. Germline values: CDR1 MRHNA, CDR2 SNTAGT. Written as DNA, the CDR3 is TGTGCCAGCAGTGGATGCGGGGGCATTCGAAACACCATATATTTT. Encoded protein: CASSGCGGIRNTIYF.

The rearrangement joins TRBV7-8 to TRBJ1-3; the match to TRBD1 covers 8 bases. CDR3 length equals 15 residues. Germline-derived CDR1 and CDR2 are SGHVS and FQNEAQ. V shed 5 bases and J 0 bases; nucleotides not matched to a gene: 3. CDR3 sequence reads: CASSRQGNSGNTIYF. CDR3 coding DNA: TGTGCCAGCAGCAGACAGGGGAACTCTGGAAACACCATATATTTT. The entire variable domain, with the rest obtained from reference TRBV7-8 and TRBJ1-3, is as follows: GAGVSQSPRYKVAKRGQDVALRCDPISGHVSLFWYQQALGQGPEFLTYFQNEAQLDKSGLPSDRFFAERPEGSVSTLKIQRTQQEDSAVYLCASSRQGNSGNTIYFGEGSWLTVV.

The chain couples TRBV28 to TRBJ1-4; 7 positions agree with TRBD1. The CDR3 has 16 residues. Germline V gene lookup returns CDR1 MDHEN and CDR2 SYDVKM. V trimming: 6 bases; J trimming: 2 bases; junction bases outside the gene matches: 9. The CDR3 DNA sequence: TGTGCCAGCAGCTCCTGGCTAGGGGGCACTAATGAAAAACTGTTTTTT. The encoded protein is CASSSWLGGTNEKLFF.